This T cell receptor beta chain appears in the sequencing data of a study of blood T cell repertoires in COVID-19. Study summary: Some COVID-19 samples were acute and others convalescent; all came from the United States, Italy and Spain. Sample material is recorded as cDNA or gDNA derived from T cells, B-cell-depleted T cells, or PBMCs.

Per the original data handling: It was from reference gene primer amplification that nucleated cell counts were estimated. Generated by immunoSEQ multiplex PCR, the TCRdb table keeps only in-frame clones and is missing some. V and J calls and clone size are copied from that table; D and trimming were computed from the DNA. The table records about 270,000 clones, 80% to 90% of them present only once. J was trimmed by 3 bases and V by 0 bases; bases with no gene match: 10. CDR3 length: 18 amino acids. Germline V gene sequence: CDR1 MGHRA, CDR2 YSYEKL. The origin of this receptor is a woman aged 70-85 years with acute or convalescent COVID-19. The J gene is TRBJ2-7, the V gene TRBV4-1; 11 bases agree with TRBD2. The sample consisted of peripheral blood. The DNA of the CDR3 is TGCGCCAGCAGCCAAGAATCTAGCGGGGGGCTTGTTATCTACGAGCAGTACTTC. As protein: CASSQESSGGLVIYEQYF.